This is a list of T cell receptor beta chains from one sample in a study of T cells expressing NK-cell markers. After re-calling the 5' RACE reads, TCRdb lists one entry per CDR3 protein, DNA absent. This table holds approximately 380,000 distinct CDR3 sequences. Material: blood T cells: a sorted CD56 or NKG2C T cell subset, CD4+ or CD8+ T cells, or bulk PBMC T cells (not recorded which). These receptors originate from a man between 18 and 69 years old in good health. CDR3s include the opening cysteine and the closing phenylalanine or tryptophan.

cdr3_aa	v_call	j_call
CASSLGQGISQPQHF	TRBV7-9	TRBJ1-5
CSASRRSLNEQFF	TRBV20-1	TRBJ2-1
CSTRKSSSSGYEQYF	TRBV20-1	TRBJ2-7
CASSLGDPRDTQYF	TRBV7-8	TRBJ2-3
CATSDSRSSSRETQYF	TRBV24-1	TRBJ2-5
CASSFARGSGEAFF	TRBV6-2/TRBV6-3	TRBJ1-1
CASTRPSFRDLQPQHF	TRBV5-8	TRBJ1-5
CSVAGRLLGEQFF	TRBV29-1	TRBJ2-1
CSASSTLTQYF	TRBV20-1	TRBJ2-5
CASSLWPPPQGEAFF	TRBV7-2	TRBJ1-1
CSARDGTGKAQPQHF	TRBV20-1	TRBJ1-5
CSAQGYSTDTQYF	TRBV29-1	TRBJ2-3
CSAEDHTDTQYF	TRBV20-1	TRBJ2-3
CASSLFLGQQSEQYF	TRBV11-2	TRBJ2-7
CASSFKQGEAYEQYF	TRBV12-3/TRBV12-4	TRBJ2-7
CASSHLDRGQVEQFF	TRBV5-1	TRBJ2-1
CSAPDRAKETQYF	TRBV20-1	TRBJ2-5
CASSTTGNTEAFF	TRBV7-9	TRBJ1-1
CASSVGGGADEQYF	TRBV12-2	TRBJ2-7
CASSYGDRGDTEAFF	TRBV6-5	TRBJ1-1
CATSSLAGGRYNEQFF	TRBV15	TRBJ2-1
CASSVPPGLAGGRVNEQFF	TRBV5-1	TRBJ2-1
CSARVPTDRVREQYF	TRBV20-1	TRBJ2-7
CASSLVVMGDGEKLFF	TRBV5-1	TRBJ1-4
CSASPLAGGTYNEQFF	TRBV20-1	TRBJ2-1
CASSDKGSGSNQPQHF	TRBV6-1	TRBJ1-5
CASSYKPYPGNEQFF	TRBV6-5	TRBJ2-1
CASSYIPGGKDGYTF	TRBV6-5	TRBJ1-2
CATSDPNTDTQYF	TRBV24-1	TRBJ2-3
CASRTGTSSYNSPLHF	TRBV9	TRBJ1-6
CASSFSRGQGYTGELFF	TRBV11-3	TRBJ2-2
CASSQGRTVYGYTF	TRBV3-1	TRBJ1-2
CASSRPTDEETQYF	TRBV18	TRBJ2-5
CASSLSGSAKNIQYF	TRBV7-9	TRBJ2-4
CASSQDGVYSGNTIYF	TRBV3-1	TRBJ1-3
CASSLTTNTGELFF	TRBV7-8	TRBJ2-2
CASSSKSRVSGELFF	TRBV2	TRBJ2-2
CASSLLRKGRNSPLHF	TRBV7-2	TRBJ1-6
CASSPGGTSGRRETQYF	TRBV5-1	TRBJ2-5
CASSQVIDSPLHF	TRBV3-1	TRBJ1-6
CASSSHRGGIHNEQFF	TRBV7-9	TRBJ2-1
CASSLGGTRGYEQYF	TRBV7-8	TRBJ2-7
CASSIYRDSNYGYTF	TRBV7-9	TRBJ1-2
CSATPLAGLYNEQFF	TRBV20-1	TRBJ2-1
CASSRGGGDEKLFF	TRBV4-2	TRBJ1-4